The clone carrying this T cell receptor beta chain has just a few counts. The antigen is undetermined. Following extraction, RNA underwent reverse transcription to cDNA, which served as the sequencing template. Generated by immunoSEQ multiplex PCR, the TCRdb table keeps only in-frame clones and is missing some. The table shows about 210,000 clones, with less than 50% occurring only once. This specimen comes from a study of CD8+ T cells in alopecia areata. The overall study: Patients received oral tofacitinib, 5 to 10 mg twice daily, for moderate-to-severe alopecia areata. Patients given treatment had severity scored by the percentage of scalp area affected. Study results and limitations: Sequences from scalp samples also cover resident alphabeta T cells of normal skin. Relative to mice, TCR sharing across patients was less clear, a difference possibly HLA-related.

Treatment meaning: oral pan-JAK inhibitor, 5-10 mg twice daily. In germline, CDR1 is SGHTA, CDR2 FQGNSA. V was clipped by 5 bases and J by 7 bases, with 8 bases between them. The CDR3 sequence is 11 residues long. The chain has TRBV7-2 and TRBJ1-1; no definite D call. The sample in question was CD4+ T cells sorted from blood, obtained at approximately week 36, from a patient treated with tofacitinib. This clonotype was sampled from a human donor with alopecia areata. In nucleotides, the CDR3 is TGTGCCAGCAGCAACAGCATTGAAGCTTTCTTT. Its protein product is CASSNSIEAFF.